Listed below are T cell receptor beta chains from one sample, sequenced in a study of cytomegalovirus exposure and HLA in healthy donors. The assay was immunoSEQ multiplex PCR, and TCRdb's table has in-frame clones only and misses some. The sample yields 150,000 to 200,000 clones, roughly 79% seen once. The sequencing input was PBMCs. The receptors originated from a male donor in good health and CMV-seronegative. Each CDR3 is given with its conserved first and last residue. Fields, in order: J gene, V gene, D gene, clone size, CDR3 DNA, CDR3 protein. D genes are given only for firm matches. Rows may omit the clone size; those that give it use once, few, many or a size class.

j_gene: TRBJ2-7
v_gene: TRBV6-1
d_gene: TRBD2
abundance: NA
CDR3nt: TGTGCCAGCAGTGAGGATGCTAGCGGGTTCTACGAGCAGTACTTC
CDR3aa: CASSEDASGFYEQYF

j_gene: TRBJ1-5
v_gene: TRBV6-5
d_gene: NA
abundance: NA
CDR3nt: TGTGCCAGCAGTTACTCGGCAGGCAATCAGCCCCAGCATTTT
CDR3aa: CASSYSAGNQPQHF

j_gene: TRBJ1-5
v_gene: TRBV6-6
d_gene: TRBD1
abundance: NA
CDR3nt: TGTGCCAGCAGTTGGACAGGGAGAATCAATCAGCCCCAGCATTTT
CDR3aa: CASSWTGRINQPQHF

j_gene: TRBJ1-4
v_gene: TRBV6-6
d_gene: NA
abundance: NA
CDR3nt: TGTGCCAGCAGGGCGGCTAATGAAAAACTGTTTTTT
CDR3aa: CASRAANEKLFF

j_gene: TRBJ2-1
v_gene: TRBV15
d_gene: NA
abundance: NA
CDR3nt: TGTGCCACCAGCAGAGTAAGCCGGGGTTCCTACAATGAGCAGTTCTTC
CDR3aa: CATSRVSRGSYNEQFF

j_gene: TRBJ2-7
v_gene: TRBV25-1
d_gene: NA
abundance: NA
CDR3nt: TGTGCCAGCAGTGAGGGCGTAGGTTGGGACACCCGCTACGAGCAGTACTTC
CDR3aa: CASSEGVGWDTRYEQYF

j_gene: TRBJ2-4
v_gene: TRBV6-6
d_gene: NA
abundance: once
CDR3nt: TGTGCCAGCAGTTACCCCGGAGCCAAAAACATTCAGTACTTC
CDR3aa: CASSYPGAKNIQYF

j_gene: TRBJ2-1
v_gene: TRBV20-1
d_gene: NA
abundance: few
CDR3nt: TGCAGTGCTCTAAACTACAATGAGCAGTTCTTC
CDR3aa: CSALNYNEQFF

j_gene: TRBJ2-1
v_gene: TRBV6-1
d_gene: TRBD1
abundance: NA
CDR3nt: TGTGCCAGCAGTGTATCTTACAGGGGGCGATTCAATGAGCAGTTCTTC
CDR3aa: CASSVSYRGRFNEQFF

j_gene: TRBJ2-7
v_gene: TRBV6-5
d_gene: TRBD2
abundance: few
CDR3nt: TGTGCCTTGGAGGCAGGGACTAGGATCTACGAGCAGTACTTC
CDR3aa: CALEAGTRIYEQYF

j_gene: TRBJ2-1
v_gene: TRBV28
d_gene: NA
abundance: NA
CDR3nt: TGTGCCAGCAGTTTAACGGGAGGAAGGGGCGGGGGCTGGGGCAATGAGCAGTTCTTC
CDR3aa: CASSLTGGRGGGWGNEQFF

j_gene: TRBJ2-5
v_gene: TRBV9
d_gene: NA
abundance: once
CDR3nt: TGTGCCAGCAGCGTAGTGGGGGCTAGGTTGGAGACCCAGTACTTC
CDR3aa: CASSVVGARLETQYF

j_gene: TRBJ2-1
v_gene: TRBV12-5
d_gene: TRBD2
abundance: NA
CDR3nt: TGTGCTAGTGGTTTGGTTCTTTTACCGGGACTAGCGGGACCTCACTACAATGAGCAGTTCTTC
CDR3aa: CASGLVLLPGLAGPHYNEQFF

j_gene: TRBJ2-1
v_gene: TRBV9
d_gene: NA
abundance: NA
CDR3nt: TGTGCCAGCAGCCCTAGACTGGCGGAGTACAATGAGCAGTTCTTC
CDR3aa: CASSPRLAEYNEQFF

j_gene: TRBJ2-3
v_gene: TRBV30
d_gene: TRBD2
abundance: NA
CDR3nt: TGTGCCTGGACCTTGGCGGGAGGTACCGATACGCAGTATTTT
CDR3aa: CAWTLAGGTDTQYF

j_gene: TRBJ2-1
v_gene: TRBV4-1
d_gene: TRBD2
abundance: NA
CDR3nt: TGCGCCAGCAGCCAAGTTCCTAGCGGATACAATGAGCAGTTCTTC
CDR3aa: CASSQVPSGYNEQFF

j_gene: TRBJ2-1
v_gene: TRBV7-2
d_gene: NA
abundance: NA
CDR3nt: TGTGCCAGCAGACCAGACTACAATGAGCAGTTCTTC
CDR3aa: CASRPDYNEQFF

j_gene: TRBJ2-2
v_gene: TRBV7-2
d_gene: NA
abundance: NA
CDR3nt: TGTGCCAGCAGCTTTTTCGCCGGGGAGCTGTTTTTT
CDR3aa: CASSFFAGELFF

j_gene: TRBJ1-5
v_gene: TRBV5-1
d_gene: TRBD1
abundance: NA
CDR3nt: TGCGCCAGCAGCGGAGGGACAGGGGATCAGCCCCAGCATTTT
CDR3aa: CASSGGTGDQPQHF

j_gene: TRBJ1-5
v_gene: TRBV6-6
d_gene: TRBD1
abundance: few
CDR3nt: TGTGCCAGCAGTGCCCAAAACAGGGGTAGCAATCAGCCCCAGCATTTT
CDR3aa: CASSAQNRGSNQPQHF

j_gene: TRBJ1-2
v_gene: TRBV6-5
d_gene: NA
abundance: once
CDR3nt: TGTGCCAGCAGTTACGGGCCAGGGGTAGGCTACACCTTC
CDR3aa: CASSYGPGVGYTF

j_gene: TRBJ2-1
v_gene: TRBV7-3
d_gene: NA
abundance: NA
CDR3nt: TGTGCCAGCAGCTTAGGCGGATACGACAATGAGCAGTTCTTC
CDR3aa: CASSLGGYDNEQFF

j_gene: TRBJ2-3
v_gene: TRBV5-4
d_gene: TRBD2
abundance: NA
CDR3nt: TGTGCCAGCAGCTTGGACGGCGGGGGTGGCACAGATACGCAGTATTTT
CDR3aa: CASSLDGGGGTDTQYF

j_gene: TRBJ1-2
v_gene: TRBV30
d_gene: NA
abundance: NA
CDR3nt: TGTGCCTGGAGTGTATTCGTAGGAGTTGGCTACACCTTC
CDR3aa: CAWSVFVGVGYTF

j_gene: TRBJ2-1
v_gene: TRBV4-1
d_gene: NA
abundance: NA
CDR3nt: TGCGCCAGCAGCCTGTTAACAGGGTACTCCTACAATGAGCAGTTCTTC
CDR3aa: CASSLLTGYSYNEQFF

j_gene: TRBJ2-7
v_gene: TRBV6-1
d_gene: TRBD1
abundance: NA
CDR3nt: TGTGCCAGCAGTCTCGGACAGGGAGCCTACGAGCAGTACTTC
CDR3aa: CASSLGQGAYEQYF

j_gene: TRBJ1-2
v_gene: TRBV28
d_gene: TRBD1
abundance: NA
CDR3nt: TGTGCCAGCGAAACGTCCGGCGACAGGGTGGTTGGCTACACCTTC
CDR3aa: CASETSGDRVVGYTF

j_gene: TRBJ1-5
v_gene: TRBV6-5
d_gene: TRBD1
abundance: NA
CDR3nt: TGTGCCAGCAGGCCAGGGGGACAGCAGCCCCAGCATTTT
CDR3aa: CASRPGGQQPQHF

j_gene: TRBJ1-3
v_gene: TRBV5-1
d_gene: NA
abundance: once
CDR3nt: TGCGCCAGCAGCTTGGCCGCGGAGGGAAACACCATATATTTT
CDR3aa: CASSLAAEGNTIYF

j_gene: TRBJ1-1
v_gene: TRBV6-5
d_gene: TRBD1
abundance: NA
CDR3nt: TGTGCCAGCAGTTACCCCATGACAGGGGGAAACACTGAAGCTTTCTTT
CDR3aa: CASSYPMTGGNTEAFF

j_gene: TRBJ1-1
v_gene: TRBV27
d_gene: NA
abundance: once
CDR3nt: TGTGCCAGCAGTCTTCTACAGGGAAACACTGAAGCTTTCTTT
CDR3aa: CASSLLQGNTEAFF

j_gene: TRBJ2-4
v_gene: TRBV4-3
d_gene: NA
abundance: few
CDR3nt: TGCGCCAGCAGCCAGACAATTGCGGCCAGGGCAAACATTCAGTACTTC
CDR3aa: CASSQTIAARANIQYF

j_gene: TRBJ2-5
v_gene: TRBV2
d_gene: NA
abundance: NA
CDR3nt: TGTGCCAGCACCAGACTAGTCCTCCAAGAGACCCAGTACTTC
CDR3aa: CASTRLVLQETQYF

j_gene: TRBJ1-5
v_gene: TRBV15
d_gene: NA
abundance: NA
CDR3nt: TGTGCCACCAGCAGAGGGACGCTAGGGTCCGGGGGCAATCAGCCCCAGCATTTT
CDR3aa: CATSRGTLGSGGNQPQHF

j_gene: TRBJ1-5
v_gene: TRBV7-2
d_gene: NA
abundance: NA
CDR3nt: TGTGCCAGCAGCCCCGGACCTAGCGGAGAGCCCCAGCATTTT
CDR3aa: CASSPGPSGEPQHF

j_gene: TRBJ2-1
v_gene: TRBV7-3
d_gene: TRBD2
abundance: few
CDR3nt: TGTGCCAGCAGTCTACAAAGCGGGAGCTACAATGAGCAGTTCTTC
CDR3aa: CASSLQSGSYNEQFF

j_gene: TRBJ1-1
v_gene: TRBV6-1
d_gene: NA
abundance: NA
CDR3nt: TGTGCCAGCGGGGCATTCGGCACTGAAGCTTTCTTT
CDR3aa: CASGAFGTEAFF

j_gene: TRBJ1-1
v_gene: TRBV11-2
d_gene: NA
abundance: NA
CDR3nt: TGTGCCAGCAGCTTCGGGCAGGGCAACACTGAAGCTTTCTTT
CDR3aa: CASSFGQGNTEAFF

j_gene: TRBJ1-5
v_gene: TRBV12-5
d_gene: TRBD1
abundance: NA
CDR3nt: TGTGCTAGTGGCCCTACAGGGGGCGGCAATCAGCCCCAGCATTTT
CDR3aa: CASGPTGGGNQPQHF

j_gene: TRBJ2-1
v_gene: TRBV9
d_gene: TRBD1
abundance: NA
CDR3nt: TGTGCCAGCAGCTCCCGCAGGACAGGGGTCTACAATGAGCAGTTCTTC
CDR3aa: CASSSRRTGVYNEQFF

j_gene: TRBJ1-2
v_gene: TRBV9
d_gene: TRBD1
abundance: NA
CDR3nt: TGTGCCAGCAGCGGAGACGACAGGGGTTCTGGCTACACCTTC
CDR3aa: CASSGDDRGSGYTF

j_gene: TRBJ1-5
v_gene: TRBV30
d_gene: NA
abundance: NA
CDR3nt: TGTGCCTGGAGTAAAGCCGAGAAACAGCCCCAGCATTTT
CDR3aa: CAWSKAEKQPQHF

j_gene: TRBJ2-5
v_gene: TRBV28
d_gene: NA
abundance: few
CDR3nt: TGTGCCAGCAGTTTCAGGGTTACCCAAGAGACCCAGTACTTC
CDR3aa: CASSFRVTQETQYF

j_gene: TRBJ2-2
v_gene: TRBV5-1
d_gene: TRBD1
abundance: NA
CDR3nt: TGCGCCAGCAGCTTGGCCATTCTCAGGGGGTATAGGGTCGGGGAGCTGTTTTTT
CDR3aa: CASSLAILRGYRVGELFF

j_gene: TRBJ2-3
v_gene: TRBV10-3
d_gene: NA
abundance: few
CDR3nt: TGTGCCATCAGTCTGTATACTAGCACAGATACGCAGTATTTT
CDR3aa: CAISLYTSTDTQYF

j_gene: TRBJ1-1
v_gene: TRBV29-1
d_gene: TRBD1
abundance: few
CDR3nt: TGCAGCGTTGGACAGGGGGTGAACACTGAAGCTTTCTTT
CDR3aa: CSVGQGVNTEAFF

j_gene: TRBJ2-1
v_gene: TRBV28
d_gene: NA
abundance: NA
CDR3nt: TGTGCCAGCAGCTCTACTAGACGGGACTACAATGAGCAGTTCTTC
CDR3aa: CASSSTRRDYNEQFF

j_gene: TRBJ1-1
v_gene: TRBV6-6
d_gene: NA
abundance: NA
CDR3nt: TGTGCCAGCAGCCCGCCCGGGGGTGGTACTGAAGCTTTCTTT
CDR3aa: CASSPPGGGTEAFF

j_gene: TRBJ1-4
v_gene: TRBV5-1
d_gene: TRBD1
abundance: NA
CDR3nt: TGCGCCAGCAGCTTAGGGGACAGGCTTAATGAAAAACTGTTTTTT
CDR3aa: CASSLGDRLNEKLFF

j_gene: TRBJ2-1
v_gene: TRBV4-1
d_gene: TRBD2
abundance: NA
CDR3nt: TGCGCCAGCAGACGTTCCCTCGGGGGGGGCGCCTACAATGAGCAGTTCTTC
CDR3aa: CASRRSLGGGAYNEQFF

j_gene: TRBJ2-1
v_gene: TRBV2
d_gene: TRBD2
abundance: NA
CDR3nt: TGTGCCAGCAGTGAAGCTAGCAGCGGGGGCTATTACAATGAGCAGTTCTTC
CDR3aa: CASSEASSGGYYNEQFF

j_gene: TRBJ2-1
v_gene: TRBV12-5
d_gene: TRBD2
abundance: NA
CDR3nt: TGTGCTAGTGGTTCCGGACTAGCGGGCGGGCGGGTCAATGAGCAGTTCTTC
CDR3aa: CASGSGLAGGRVNEQFF

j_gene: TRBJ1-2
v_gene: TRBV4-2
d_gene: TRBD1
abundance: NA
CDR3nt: TGTGCCAGCAGCCCCCCACCCCCTTACACAGGGGACTATGGCTACACCTTC
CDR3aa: CASSPPPPYTGDYGYTF

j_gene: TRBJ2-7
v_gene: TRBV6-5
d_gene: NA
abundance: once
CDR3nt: TGTGCCAGCAGTTACAACTTCCAATACGAGCAGTACTTC
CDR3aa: CASSYNFQYEQYF

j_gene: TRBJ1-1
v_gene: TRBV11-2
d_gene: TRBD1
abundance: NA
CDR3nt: TGTGCCAGCACCAACCAGGGGGACACTGAAGCTTTCTTT
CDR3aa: CASTNQGDTEAFF